The 7 T cell receptor beta chains below come from one sample, sequenced in a study of shared clonotypes between healthy human individuals. Libraries were prepared by immunoSEQ multiplex PCR; TCRdb keeps only in-frame clonotypes and omits some of them. The sample lists some 660,000 clones, around 78% seen once, with roughly 1.9% in the top ten. The sequencing input was memory CD4+ T cells sorted from blood. Noted subset: CD45RA-negative fraction. Receptor source: a woman aged 25 to 45 in good health.

This clone has at least ten counts. The chain couples TRBV9 to TRBJ1-2; D is unresolved. The V end lost 4 bases, the J end lost 4 bases, and 17 bases lay between the germline ends. This CDR3 has 15 residues. Germline values: CDR1 SGDLS, CDR2 YYNGEE. CDR3 in DNA: TGTGCCAGCAGCCCTTCGGCACTTTCCACCTATGGCTACACCTTC. This codes for CASSPSALSTYGYTF.

This clone was counted many times. The chain joins TRBV30 to TRBJ2-3; D is uncertain. Germline-derived CDR1 and CDR2 are GTSNPN and SVGIG (reference sequence). V was cut by 3 bases and J by 6 bases, with 16 bases left in between. The CDR3 consists of 14 residues. DNA for the CDR3: TGTGCCTGGAGGGCCCTGGTGCGCGCGGATACGCAGTATTTT. Protein: CAWRALVRADTQYF. The whole variable domain, remainder taken from reference TRBV30 and TRBJ2-3, is SQTIHQWPATLVQPVGSPLSLECTVEGTSNPNLYWYRQAAGRGLQLLFYSVGIGQISSEVPQNLSASRPQDRQFILSSKKLLLSDSGFYLCAWRALVRADTQYFGPGTRLTVL.

This clone was observed a handful of times. The chain employs TRBV29-1 and TRBJ2-2, with no clear D. Germline V lookup: CDR1 SQVTM, CDR2 ANQGSEA. Trimming cost V 4 bases and J 7 bases, with 16 bases left between them. CDR3 length equals 14 residues. CDR3 region: CSVVGWKSDGELFF. CDR3 sequence (DNA): TGCAGCGTTGTGGGGTGGAAGAGCGACGGGGAGCTGTTTTTT.

This clone was seen repeatedly, ten times or more. This CDR3 is also generated by other DNA sequences in the sample. This chain connects TRBV5-1 to TRBJ2-1; D is perhaps TRBD1 (6 bases). This CDR3 has 14 residues. Deletions cut 4 bases from V and 4 bases from J, with 12 bases between. Per germline, CDR1 SGHRS and CDR2 YFSETQ. Here the CDR3 reads CASSLGHGYNEQFF. In nucleotides, the CDR3 is TGCGCCAGCAGCCTGGGACACGGGTACAATGAGCAGTTCTTC.

The chain uses TRBV4-1 and TRBJ2-7, with 11 bases fitting TRBD2. The length of the CDR3 is 16 residues. CDR1 is MGHRA and CDR2 is YSYEKL in the germline V gene. V was pared by 2 bases and J by 1 base, with 4 bases of the junction left unmatched. The CDR3: CASSQTSGSMSYEQYF. The CDR3 DNA follows: TGCGCCAGCAGCCAAACTAGCGGGAGTATGTCCTACGAGCAGTACTTC.

The J gene is TRBJ2-6, the V gene TRBV5-1; D unresolved. Deletions cut 1 base from V and 0 bases from J, with 5 bases between. The CDR3 spans 15 residues. In germline, CDR1 is SGHRS, CDR2 YFSETQ. The CDR3 is CASSLIRSGANVLTF. CDR3 DNA sequence: TGCGCCAGCAGCTTGATTCGCTCTGGGGCCAACGTCCTGACTTTC.

The V gene is TRBV2, the J gene TRBJ2-3; 10 bases line up with TRBD2. Trimming removed 6 bases from V and 4 bases from J; junction bases left unmatched: 7. The CDR3 has 15 residues. Germline loops: CDR1 SNHLY, CDR2 FYNNEI. DNA for the CDR3: TGTGCCAGCAGAAGATCTAGCGGGAGTGCAGATACGCAGTATTTT. Its protein product is CASRRSSGSADTQYF.